The 30 T cell receptor beta chains given below trace back to one sample, sequenced in a study of blood T cell repertoires in COVID-19. Assay: immunoSEQ multiplex PCR; the TCRdb copy retains only in-frame clones and omits some. The sample includes over 55,000 clones, around nine tenths of them seen just once. The source material was peripheral blood. Source of these receptors: a woman of 80 years or more with acute or convalescent COVID-19.

V is TRBV5-4 and J is TRBJ2-7, with TRBD1 as a possible D gene (5 bases). CDR1 is SGHNT and CDR2 is YYREEE in the germline V gene (reference sequence). The germline V and J ends were trimmed by 0 bases and 6 bases, with 10 bases remaining between them. This CDR3 spans 13 amino acids. The CDR3, as DNA: TGTGCCAGCAGCTTGGTCTCAGGGTCCGAGCAGTACTTC. Translating gives CASSLVSGSEQYF.

CDR3 sequence: CASSYSSGSSYNEQFF. DNA for the CDR3: TGTGCCAGCAGTTACTCGAGCGGGAGTTCCTACAATGAGCAGTTCTTC. J is TRBJ2-1 and V is TRBV6-6, with 8 bases that match TRBD2. Germline values: CDR1 MNHNY, CDR2 SVGAGI (reference sequence). V shed 0 bases and J 1 base; nucleotides not matched to a gene: 2. The CDR3 runs 16 residues.

The chain recombines TRBV30 with TRBJ1-4; no clear D. Germline V gene sequence: CDR1 GTSNPN, CDR2 SVGIG (reference sequence). There are 11 residues in the CDR3. Trimming stripped 2 bases from V and 8 bases from J, with 6 bases between. The CDR3 nucleotides read TGTGCCTGGAGTCCCCAAGAAAAACTGTTTTTT. Protein product: CAWSPQEKLFF.

This chain links TRBV7-2 with TRBJ2-1, with 7 nucleotides matching TRBD2. V lost 1 base and J lost 6; bases outside the gene matches: 3. Germline V lookup: CDR1 SGHTA, CDR2 FQGNSA. CDR3 size: 14 residues. DNA for the CDR3: TGTGCCAGCAGCTTAGTTCCTAGCGGCAATGAGCAGTTCTTC. It translates to CASSLVPSGNEQFF.

The chain joins TRBV6-6 to TRBJ1-1; D unclear. Trimming stripped 6 bases from V and 0 bases from J, with 8 bases between. The CDR3 totals 13 residues. Per the germline V gene, CDR1 is MNHNY and CDR2 is SVGAGI (reference sequence). The CDR3 DNA sequence: TGTGCCAGCAGGCGGAAGTTGAACACTGAAGCTTTCTTT. It encodes CASRRKLNTEAFF.

J is TRBJ2-7 and V is TRBV4-1, with 9 positions matching TRBD2. The germline gives CDR1 MGHRA, CDR2 YSYEKL. V dropped 2 bases and J dropped 6; count of bases not matched to a gene: 5. CDR3 size: 14 residues. The CDR3 loop reads CASSQPGLAFEQYF. The CDR3 bases are TGCGCCAGCAGCCAACCGGGACTAGCTTTCGAGCAGTACTTC.

The CDR3: CASSIGTGFTEAFF. CDR3 bases: TGTGCCAGTAGTATCGGGACAGGGTTCACTGAAGCTTTCTTT. This sequence joins TRBV19 and TRBJ1-1, with TRBD1 matching 9 bases. J was trimmed by 4 bases and V by 3 bases; bases with no gene match: 3. The V gene's germline CDR1 is LNHDA and CDR2 SQIVND (reference sequence). This CDR3 is 14 amino acids long.

The V call is TRBV7-2, the J call TRBJ2-1, with TRBD2 identical over 11 bases. The CDR3 is 18 amino acids. The trim removed 8 bases at V and 3 bases at J, leaving 15 bases unmatched. The germline CDR1 and CDR2 sequences are SGHTA and FQGNSA. This CDR3 reads CASSLGTSGGWLYNEQFF. The CDR3, as DNA: TGTGCCAGCTCCCTCGGGACTAGCGGAGGGTGGCTCTACAATGAGCAGTTCTTC.

The gene calls are TRBV5-1 and TRBJ2-7; 13 bases map to TRBD2. In germline, CDR1 is SGHRS, CDR2 YFSETQ. This CDR3 contains 16 residues. Losses at the gene ends were 4 bases for V and 4 bases for J; bases not matched to a gene: 8. This chain's CDR3 is CASSPGLAGVLYEQYF. Here the CDR3 DNA reads TGCGCCAGCAGCCCCGGACTAGCGGGAGTATTGTACGAGCAGTACTTC.

The chain carries TRBV27 and TRBJ1-1; D perhaps matches TRBD1 (6 bases). The CDR3 has 13 amino acids. V was cut by 6 bases and J by 3 bases, with 11 bases left in between. Germline values: CDR1 MNHEY, CDR2 SMNVEV (reference sequence). Here the CDR3 reads CASRNRVHTEAFF. Written as DNA, the CDR3 is TGTGCCAGCAGGAACAGGGTACACACTGAAGCTTTCTTT.

This clone was seen once. The chain recombines TRBV12-5 with TRBJ2-3; D call uncertain. This CDR3 region has 12 residues. CDR1 and CDR2 (germline): LGHNT, FRNRAP. The V end was cut by 0 bases, the J end by 6 bases, with 4 bases between. CDR3 sequence reads: CASGLVADTQYF. CDR3 nucleotides: TGTGCTAGTGGTTTGGTAGCTGATACGCAGTATTTT. The full variable domain, completed using reference TRBV12-5 and TRBJ2-3, is DARVTQTPRHKVTEMGQEVTMRCQPILGHNTVFWYRQTMMQGLELLAYFRNRAPLDDSGMPKDRFSAEMPDATLATLKIQPSEPRDSAVYFCASGLVADTQYFGPGTRLTVL.

V usage is TRBV5-1 and J usage is TRBJ1-1; D not certain. V gave up 5 bases and J gave up 1 base, with 15 bases separating them. Germline CDR1 is SGHRS and CDR2 is YFSETQ. There are 15 residues in the CDR3. The CDR3 is CASRPREGANTEAFF. The CDR3 DNA follows: TGCGCCAGCAGGCCGCGGGAGGGCGCGAACACTGAAGCTTTCTTT.

The V and J genes are TRBV6-5 and TRBJ1-5, with a tentative D call TRBD1 (6 bases). Germline CDR1 reads MNHEY; CDR2 reads SVGAGI. Trimming took 7 bases from V and 4 from J, leaving 17 bases between them. This CDR3 is built from 15 residues. The CDR3 spells CASKGIEGVNQPQHF. The DNA of the CDR3 is TGTGCCAGCAAAGGCATCGAGGGGGTAAATCAGCCCCAGCATTTT.

The chain recombines TRBV5-1 with TRBJ2-6; 7 bases are shared with TRBD1. Germline lookup yields CDR1 SGHRS and CDR2 YFSETQ. The CDR3 totals 17 residues. The J segment lost 1 base and the V segment lost 5 bases, leaving 9 bases of the junction unmatched. CDR3 loop: CASSNGQVLSGANVLTF. CDR3 nucleotides: TGCGCCAGCAGTAACGGACAGGTCCTATCTGGGGCCAACGTCCTGACTTTC.

The chain uses TRBV19 and TRBJ2-3; 8 bases agree with TRBD1. The CDR3 loop spans 14 amino acids. Germline CDR1 reads LNHDA; CDR2 reads SQIVND (reference sequence). V shed 3 bases, J shed 3 bases, and the junction held 2 bases outside the gene matches. CDR3 nucleotide sequence: TGTGCCAGTAGTATGAACAGGGGGACAGATACGCAGTATTTT. This codes for CASSMNRGTDTQYF.

Comments on this clone: A read error may produce the germline difference seen at one junction end. V and J are TRBV25-1 and TRBJ2-1; 11 positions match TRBD1. This CDR3 is 14 amino acids long. CDR1 and CDR2 from the germline V gene are MGHDK and SYGVNS. The CDR3 sequence: CASSTRTGTGGMLF. CDR3 nucleotides: TGTGCCAGCAGTACCCGAACAGGGACAGGGGGAATGCTCTTC.

V gene TRBV27 combines with J gene TRBJ1-2; D is unclear. The length of the CDR3 is 15 residues. The V end lost 1 base, the J end lost 0 bases, and 9 bases lay between the germline ends. CDR1 is MNHEY and CDR2 is SMNVEV in the germline V gene (reference sequence). The CDR3 region has the DNA TGTGCCAGCAGTTTATTGGGCCGAGCTAACTATGGCTACACCTTC. It codes for CASSLLGRANYGYTF.

The chain links TRBV19 to TRBJ1-1, with 7 bases lining up with TRBD1. CDR1 is LNHDA, CDR2 SQIVND, per germline (reference sequence). CDR3 size: 15 residues. V lost 5 bases, J lost 0 bases, and 6 bases stayed unmatched. The CDR3 sequence: CASSGSGGMNTEAFF. The DNA for the CDR3 is TGTGCCAGTAGTGGGTCAGGGGGGATGAACACTGAAGCTTTCTTT. Combining the CDR3 with reference TRBV19 and TRBJ1-1 gives the whole variable domain DGGITQSPKYLFRKEGQNVTLSCEQNLNHDAMYWYRQDPGQGLRLIYYSQIVNDFQKGDIAEGYSVSREKKESFPLTVTSAQKNPTAFYLCASSGSGGMNTEAFFGQGTRLTVV.

The chain employs TRBV6-2 or TRBV6-3 and TRBJ1-5, with D hard to call. CDR3 length equals 13 residues. The V gene's germline CDR1 is MNHEY and CDR2 SVGEGT. Trimming removed 2 bases from V and 7 bases from J, with 9 bases in between. For the CDR3, the DNA is TGTGCCAGCAGTTACGAGGGCTGGCAGCCCCAGCATTTT. Its translation: CASSYEGWQPQHF.

This chain joins TRBV2 and TRBJ1-3, with TRBD1 identical over 7 bases. V dropped 7 bases and J dropped 0; count of bases not matched to a gene: 9. Germline assignment: CDR1 SNHLY and CDR2 FYNNEI. CDR3 length equals 16 residues. The DNA for the CDR3 is TGTGCCAGCAACCTCCAACAGGGGCACTCTGGAAACACCATATATTTT. This codes for CASNLQQGHSGNTIYF. The complete variable domain, with remaining parts taken from reference TRBV2 and TRBJ1-3, reads EPEVTQTPSHQVTQMGQEVILRCVPISNHLYFYWYRQILGQKVEFLVSFYNNEISEKSEIFDDQFSVERPDGSNFTLKIRSTKLEDSAMYFCASNLQQGHSGNTIYFGEGSWLTVV.

V usage is TRBV5-1 and J usage is TRBJ2-7; 10 bases are a match to TRBD2. Germline V CDR1 and CDR2: SGHRS, YFSETQ. This CDR3 is built from 15 residues. Trimming took 1 base from V and 3 from J; bases not matched to a gene: 4. The CDR3 bases are TGCGCCAGCAGCTTGACAGGACTAGCGGTCTACGAGCAGTACTTC. It yields the protein CASSLTGLAVYEQYF.

This clone was recorded a few times. The J gene is TRBJ2-5, the V gene TRBV15; TRBD2 matches at 7 bases. Trimming cost V 0 bases and J 2 bases; bases outside gene matches: 3. Per germline, CDR1 LNHNV and CDR2 YYDKDF (reference sequence). CDR3 size: 15 residues. This CDR3 is CATSRDRGEQETQYF. The CDR3 nucleotides read TGTGCCACCAGCAGAGACCGGGGGGAACAAGAGACCCAGTACTTC. The full variable domain, with the rest looked up from reference TRBV15 and TRBJ2-5, is DAMVIQNPRYQVTQFGKPVTLSCSQTLNHNVMYWYQQKSSQAPKLLFHYYDKDFNNEADTPDNFQSRRPNTSFCFLDIRSPGLGDTAMYLCATSRDRGEQETQYFGPGTRLLVL.

The V and J genes are TRBV28 and TRBJ1-1, with 9 bases aligning to TRBD1. Trimming took 8 bases from V and 4 from J; bases not matched to a gene: 8. Germline V gene data show CDR1 as MDHEN and CDR2 as SYDVKM. This CDR3 region has 14 residues. CDR3 in amino acids: CASDRGGWRTEAFF. The CDR3 coding sequence is TGTGCCAGCGACAGGGGGGGGTGGCGCACTGAAGCTTTCTTT.

A remark on this clone: Other DNA sequences of this sample code for an identical CDR3. The rearrangement joins TRBV19 to TRBJ2-2; 7 nucleotides agree with TRBD1. The CDR3 has 14 residues. V lost 6 bases and J lost 4; bases outside the gene matches: 5. The V gene's germline CDR1 is LNHDA and CDR2 SQIVND (reference sequence). The CDR3 region has the DNA TGTGCCAGTAGGAGACAGGGTTCCACCGGGGAGCTGTTTTTT. This translates into CASRRQGSTGELFF.

The chain has TRBV5-1 and TRBJ2-7, with TRBD1 matching over 9 bases. J lost 4 bases, V lost 4 bases, and 9 bases had no gene match. The CDR3 is made up of 15 amino acids. The germline V gene has CDR1 SGHRS and CDR2 YFSETQ. The chain's CDR3 is CASSLLQGAVYEQYF. CDR3 sequence (DNA): TGCGCCAGCAGCCTACTACAGGGGGCGGTTTACGAGCAGTACTTC.

CDR3 sequence: CASSLVLNTGELFF. CDR3 in DNA: TGCGCCAGCAGCTTGGTTCTAAACACCGGGGAGCTGTTTTTT. The chain recombines TRBV5-1 with TRBJ2-2; D is unclear. The CDR3 consists of 14 residues. Looked up from germline, CDR1 is SGHRS and CDR2 is YFSETQ. Trimming stripped 0 bases from V and 2 bases from J, with 5 bases between.

The chain uses TRBV5-5 and TRBJ1-3; the D gene is possibly TRBD1 (5 bases). Trimming left V 4 bases short and J 0 bases short, with 8 bases between. CDR1 is SGHKS and CDR2 is YYEKEE in the germline V gene (reference sequence). The CDR3 runs to 14 residues. For the CDR3, the DNA is TGTGCCAGCAGCACAGGTGTCTCTGGAAACACCATATATTTT. Translated, it gives CASSTGVSGNTIYF.

The chain employs TRBV29-1 and TRBJ2-7; 8 nucleotides agree with TRBD2. V shed 4 bases and J 2 bases; nucleotides not matched to a gene: 1. The germline V gene encodes CDR1 SQVTM and CDR2 ANQGSEA. The CDR3 totals 12 residues. CDR3 nucleotides: TGCAGCGTTGTAGCGGGACCCTACGAGCAGTACTTC. Protein sequence: CSVVAGPYEQYF.

The rearrangement joins TRBV27 to TRBJ2-6, with 10 bases matching TRBD1. Unmatched junction bases numbered 5, after V lost 6 bases and J lost 0 bases. Per the germline V gene, CDR1 is MNHEY and CDR2 is SMNVEV (reference sequence). This CDR3 has 17 residues. The chain's CDR3 is CASRGTGALSGANVLTF. Written as DNA, the CDR3 is TGTGCCAGCAGAGGGACAGGGGCCCTCTCTGGGGCCAACGTCCTGACTTTC.

This chain connects TRBV6-5 to TRBJ1-3; no firm D call. The CDR3 spans 14 residues. V was cut by 0 bases and J by 4 bases, with 7 bases left in between. CDR1 and CDR2 from the germline V gene are MNHEY and SVGAGI. CDR3 in DNA: TGTGCCAGCAGTTACTCGAGCAAGGGAAACACCATATATTTT. Encoded protein: CASSYSSKGNTIYF.